This TCR beta chain originates from a study of memory CD8 T cells in hepatitis C reinfection. The CDR3 sequence is 17 residues long. The V segment lost 4 bases and the J segment 2 bases; nucleotides outside the gene matches: 10. The germline V gene has CDR1 LNHDA and CDR2 SQIVND (reference sequence). Assay: immunoSEQ multiplex PCR; the TCRdb copy retains only in-frame clones and omits some. The sample gives about 50,000 clones, roughly 89% of which show up once; more than 0.6% is in the top ten. The time point here: late/post reinfection, 12 to 24 weeks after detection. Sorted cells were sequenced directly ex vivo without any in vitro expansion.

This TCR derives from a man younger than 35 with hepatitis C virus infection. The chain is built from TRBV19 and TRBJ2-7, with 11 bases that match TRBD2. The sequenced sample consisted of naive CD8+ T cells sorted from blood. CDR3 in amino acids: CASSTLGLAEITYEQYF. The CDR3 region has the DNA TGTGCCAGTAGTACCCTGGGACTAGCGGAGATCACCTACGAGCAGTACTTC.